This T cell receptor (beta chain) comes out of a study of cytomegalovirus exposure and HLA in healthy donors (dated by TCRdb to between 2016 and 2019). About the full investigation: A later analysis indicated that the 120 or so validation repertoires were generated on the platform also employed for the approximately 690 repertoires of the first cohort. The aim of the study was to test whether cataloging public T cell receptors could identify signatures of past pathogen exposure. Besides the first cohort of 500 to 700 subjects, a separate validation cohort made up of over 95 different subjects was used. High-throughput TCR immunosequencing, statistical association of individual TCRs with disease status, and machine learning were combined to predict cytomegalovirus infection status.

Including cysteine and phenylalanine, the CDR3 has 13 amino acids. Left in the record is the CDR3 DNA by itself, 39 bases read in frame from the first base. From the germline V gene, CDR1 is SQVTM and CDR2 is ANQGSEA. The V end loses 4 bases and the J end loses 3 bases, and a stretch of 12 bases separates them. Donors formed part of the validation cohort, which comprised about 130 subjects and was distinct from the first cohort of several hundred subjects. Libraries were constructed by the immunoSEQ multiplex PCR assay. The original methods were these. To diagnose cytomegalovirus status from the catalog of TCR beta chain sequences, a statistical classification framework was built. The source is immuneACCESS, and TCRdb retained only in-frame sequences with V and J called. Part of the clones is not carried over; for the studies checked, unresolved V genes explain less than half of this, and the remainder is unexplained. V, J and clone size are those of that table, while D and trimming were read from the DNA. The sample table contains 150,000 to 200,000 clones; only one count was recorded for around 86% of them. 6% to 8.5% of the sample is in the top ten clones.

About this clone: Its antigen remains undetermined. Within one base of it there is no much larger clone, and no base qualities were kept.

The paper as a whole reports these results and caveats: It was suggested by the authors that the approach could potentially be generalized to other disease states and immunological phenotypes. The classifier was reported to diagnose cytomegalovirus status with high specificity and sensitivity in both the original cohort and the validation cohort. Of the cluster scores, 90% to 95% were above 0 in a later analysis, which found that TCRs clustered in the first cohort also tended to co-occur in the approximately 110 validation repertoires. The study listed 150 to 200 TCR beta chains as associated with cytomegalovirus. Most TCR sequences were seen in very few donors, while some public TCRs were found in many individuals. A later analysis had no HLA typing for the validation cohort, so co-occurrence there was scored across all 120 or so repertoires. In vitro tests confirmed that three of the cytomegalovirus-associated TCR beta chains recognize cytomegalovirus antigens.

Sequencing was performed on PBMCs. The chain employs TRBV29-1 and TRBJ1-1; matching of 5 bases hints at TRBD1 as the D gene. The TCR comes from a man aged 25 to 40 in good health and CMV-seropositive. The DNA is TGCAGCGTTGGGGGCGGGGGGGACACTGAAGCTTTCTTT. Its product reads: CSVGGGGDTEAFF. The reference TRBV29-1 and TRBJ1-1 proteins fill in what lies around the CDR3, so the full variable domain reads SAVISQKPSRDICQRGTSLTIQCQVDSQVTMMFWYRQQPGQSLTLIATANQGSEATYESGFVIDKFPISRPNLTFSTLTVSNMSPEDSSIYLCSVGGGGDTEAFFGQGTRLTVV.